This is a list of T cell receptor beta chains from one sample in a study of control samples from healthy donors and cancer patients. Data came from immunoSEQ multiplex PCR; TCRdb stores just in-frame clones and leaves some out. Of roughly 52,000 clones listed, roughly 96% are singletons. Material: blood. Receptor source: a woman in her 30s in good health. Both conserved end residues are part of each CDR3. The D gene is left open where the match is weak. The size entry is marked missing in some rows and otherwise reads once, few, many or a size class.

-	TRBV5-6	TRBJ1-4	-	CASSFKQGHGVNEKLFF	TGTGCCAGCAGCTTTAAACAGGGCCACGGCGTTAATGAAAAACTGTTTTTT
-	TRBV14	TRBJ1-1	TRBD1	CASSQRTGRNTEAFF	TGTGCCAGCAGCCAGAGGACAGGCCGTAACACTGAAGCTTTCTTT
-	TRBV19	TRBJ2-1	-	CASSKNPSGPQFF	TGTGCCAGTAGTAAAAATCCCTCGGGGCCCCAGTTCTTC
-	TRBV6-1	TRBJ1-5	-	CASSEAMGLGNQPQHF	TGTGCCAGCAGTGAAGCGATGGGGCTAGGCAATCAGCCCCAGCATTTT
-	TRBV6-5	TRBJ2-6	-	CASSYSGGSGANVLTF	TGTGCCAGCAGTTACTCTGGGGGGTCTGGGGCCAACGTCCTGACTTTC
once	TRBV23-1	TRBJ1-5	-	CASSPCFGGLNNQPQHF	TGCGCCAGCAGTCCCTGCTTCGGGGGGCTAAACAATCAGCCCCAGCATTTT
-	TRBV11-2	TRBJ1-3	-	CASRQGTGNTIYF	TGTGCCAGCAGACAGGGCACTGGAAACACCATATATTTT
-	TRBV7-8	TRBJ1-1	TRBD1	CASSLWRQGAKMDTEAFF	TGTGCCAGCAGCTTATGGCGGCAGGGGGCGAAGATGGACACTGAAGCTTTCTTT
-	TRBV19	TRBJ1-3	-	CASIDGPASGNTIYF	TGTGCCAGTATTGATGGACCGGCCTCTGGAAACACCATATATTTT
-	TRBV5-6	TRBJ1-3	TRBD1	CASSLRGDRPGNTIYF	TGTGCCAGCAGCTTGCGTGGGGACAGGCCTGGAAACACCATATATTTT
-	TRBV2	TRBJ1-4	-	CASRGASSGKLFF	TGTGCCAGCAGAGGGGCTTCGTCTGGAAAACTGTTTTTT
-	TRBV7-9	TRBJ2-3	-	CASSLEAGGNRNTQYF	TGTGCCAGCAGCCTTGAGGCGGGCGGGAACCGGAATACGCAGTATTTT
-	TRBV28	TRBJ2-3	TRBD2	CASGPGTSSLPDTQYF	TGTGCCAGCGGTCCCGGGACTAGCAGCCTGCCAGATACGCAGTATTTT
-	TRBV19	TRBJ1-1	-	CASSISNTEAFF	TGTGCCAGTAGTATCTCGAACACTGAAGCTTTCTTT
-	TRBV5-1	TRBJ2-1	TRBD2	CASSMTPGLAGHNEQFF	TGCGCCAGCAGCATGACCCCGGGACTAGCGGGCCACAATGAGCAGTTCTTC
-	TRBV14	TRBJ1-6	TRBD1	CASSQVTGVSPLHF	TGTGCCAGCAGCCAAGTAACAGGGGTTTCACCCCTCCACTTT
-	TRBV16	TRBJ2-5	TRBD1	CASSQSRGRLVNQETQYF	TGTGCCAGCAGCCAATCCAGGGGGCGACTAGTAAACCAAGAGACCCAGTACTTC
-	TRBV5-1	TRBJ2-7	TRBD1	CASSLADRDHSYEQYF	TGCGCCAGCAGCTTGGCGGACAGGGATCACTCCTACGAGCAGTACTTC
-	TRBV12-3/TRBV12-4	TRBJ2-5	-	CASSFPGETQYF	TGTGCCAGCAGTTTTCCCGGAGAGACCCAGTACTTC
-	TRBV24-1	TRBJ2-1	-	CATSDAVQSSYNEQFF	TGTGCCACCAGTGATGCCGTTCAAAGCTCCTACAATGAGCAGTTCTTC
-	TRBV29-1	TRBJ2-1	-	CSSTGNNEQFF	TGCAGCTCCACAGGGAACAATGAGCAGTTCTTC
-	TRBV19	TRBJ1-1	-	CASTMSEYTEAFF	TGTGCCAGTACCATGTCGGAGTACACTGAAGCTTTCTTT
-	TRBV14	TRBJ1-3	-	CASSQELGGTGNTIYF	TGTGCCAGCAGCCAAGAACTTGGGGGCACTGGAAACACCATATATTTT
-	TRBV19	TRBJ1-5	-	CASREGFYQPQHF	TGTGCCAGTAGAGAAGGTTTCTATCAGCCCCAGCATTTT
once	TRBV6-6	TRBJ2-7	TRBD1	CASRSGQGNYEQYF	TGTGCCAGCAGGTCGGGACAGGGTAATTACGAGCAGTACTTC
-	TRBV2	TRBJ2-7	-	CASNRGGSYEQYF	TGTGCCAGCAACCGAGGGGGCTCCTACGAGCAGTACTTC
-	TRBV13	TRBJ2-7	-	CASSAGEGPYEQYF	TGTGCCAGCAGCGCAGGGGAGGGCCCCTACGAGCAGTACTTC
-	TRBV29-1	TRBJ1-2	-	CSVERGGNGYTF	TGCAGCGTTGAAAGAGGGGGGAATGGCTACACCTTC
-	TRBV5-6	TRBJ1-2	-	CASSTDYYGYTF	TGTGCCAGCAGCACCGACTACTATGGCTACACCTTC
-	TRBV7-2	TRBJ1-4	-	CASSLAFTARYEKLFF	TGTGCCAGCAGCTTAGCATTCACGGCCAGGTACGAAAAACTGTTTTTT
once	TRBV28	TRBJ2-2	TRBD2	CASSPFSGLAGGTGELFF	TGTGCCAGCAGTCCGTTCTCGGGACTAGCGGGAGGGACCGGGGAGCTGTTTTTT
-	TRBV2	TRBJ1-6	-	CASSDRVNSPLHF	TGTGCCAGCAGTGACAGGGTAAATTCACCCCTCCACTTT
once	TRBV24-1	TRBJ2-1	-	CATSDLQGPANNEQFF	TGTGCCACCAGTGATTTGCAGGGACCCGCTAACAATGAGCAGTTCTTC
-	TRBV9	TRBJ1-3	-	CASSVERGTGTPPGNTIYF	TGTGCCAGCAGCGTAGAGAGGGGAACAGGGACTCCTCCTGGAAACACCATATATTTT
-	TRBV13	TRBJ2-1	-	CASRGSWGEQFF	TGTGCCAGCAGGGGATCCTGGGGTGAGCAGTTCTTC
-	TRBV6-1	TRBJ2-7	TRBD2	CASSEEGLAVEQYF	TGTGCCAGCAGTGAAGAGGGACTAGCTGTCGAGCAGTACTTC
-	TRBV2	TRBJ1-1	TRBD1	CASSGRTGGAGTEAFF	TGTGCCAGCAGTGGCAGGACAGGGGGCGCCGGCACTGAAGCTTTCTTT
-	TRBV28	TRBJ2-1	-	CASTVRGNNEQFF	TGTGCCAGCACCGTTCGGGGGAACAATGAGCAGTTCTTC
-	TRBV5-1	TRBJ2-1	-	CASSLGLSGNEQFF	TGCGCCAGCAGCTTGGGACTCTCGGGCAATGAGCAGTTCTTC
-	TRBV27	TRBJ2-5	-	CASSSPQRRETQYF	TGTGCCAGCAGTTCCCCCCAGCGAAGAGAGACCCAGTACTTC
once	TRBV28	TRBJ2-1	TRBD2	CASSLTSGNNEQFF	TGTGCCAGCAGTTTAACTAGCGGGAATAATGAGCAGTTCTTC
-	TRBV19	TRBJ1-1	-	CASSVLGDNEAFF	TGTGCCAGTAGTGTACTTGGGGATAATGAAGCTTTCTTT
-	TRBV19	TRBJ1-5	-	CASSPDGSSNQPQHF	TGTGCCAGTAGTCCAGATGGTTCGAGCAATCAGCCCCAGCATTTT
-	TRBV11-2	TRBJ1-1	TRBD1	CASSGTGSNRAFF	TGTGCCAGTTCCGGGACAGGCTCGAATCGGGCTTTCTTT
-	TRBV28	TRBJ1-2	-	CASSPEGEDYGYTF	TGTGCCAGCAGTCCAGAAGGGGAGGACTATGGCTACACCTTC
-	TRBV11-2	TRBJ2-5	-	CASSPGPRDIVRETQYF	TGTGCCAGCAGCCCTGGCCCTCGGGACATCGTTAGGGAGACCCAGTACTTC
-	TRBV5-1	TRBJ2-1	TRBD2	CASSLGSGSPLTANEQFF	TGCGCCAGCAGCTTGGGGAGCGGGAGCCCTTTGACTGCCAATGAGCAGTTCTTC
-	TRBV5-1	TRBJ2-7	TRBD2	CASSLVSRLAGAAVYEQYF	TGCGCCAGCAGCTTGGTTAGTCGGCTAGCGGGAGCGGCGGTCTACGAGCAGTACTTC